These 23 T cell receptor beta chains were all obtained from the same sample, sequenced in a study of blood T cell repertoires in COVID-19. Produced via immunoSEQ multiplex PCR; TCRdb's table is partial and in-frame only. The sample has around 320,000 clones; about nine tenths are singletons. Sequenced material: PBMCs or T cells enriched from blood (not recorded which). The receptors were gathered from a woman aged 45-65 years who had been exposed to COVID-19.

The rearrangement joins TRBV4-2 to TRBJ2-2; the match to TRBD2 covers 8 bases. V lost 4 bases, J lost 2 bases, and 3 bases stayed unmatched. Germline V gene data show CDR1 as LGHNA and CDR2 as YNFKEQ. CDR3 size: 15 residues. The CDR3 DNA is TGTGCCAGCAGCCTGGCGGGGGGAAACACCGGGGAGCTGTTTTTT. Encoded protein: CASSLAGGNTGELFF.

The chain uses TRBV2 and TRBJ1-5, with 7 bases that match TRBD1. The germline V gene encodes CDR1 SNHLY and CDR2 FYNNEI. J lost 1 base, V lost 6 bases, and 12 bases had no gene match. This CDR3 region has 17 residues. As DNA, the CDR3 is TGTGCCAGCAGCACTTACGGGACAGCAGGGAGCAATCAGCCCCAGCATTTT. Amino acids: CASSTYGTAGSNQPQHF.

This clone was counted once. The chain recombines TRBV5-1 with TRBJ2-2, with D perhaps TRBD1 (6 bases). Germline V gene lookup returns CDR1 SGHRS and CDR2 YFSETQ. V lost 2 bases and J lost 2, with 13 bases in between. This CDR3 has 16 amino acids. CDR3 nucleotides: TGCGCCAGCAGCTTCTCTGGGACACCTAACACCGGGGAGCTGTTTTTT. This translates into CASSFSGTPNTGELFF.

The chain employs TRBV6-5 and TRBJ1-2; the D gene is possibly TRBD1 (5 bases). Germline CDR1 MNHEY, CDR2 SVGAGI. This CDR3 has 13 residues. V was cut by 5 bases and J by 4 bases, with 11 bases left in between. This CDR3 is CASSQGSAYGYTF. Here the CDR3 DNA reads TGTGCCAGCAGTCAGGGTTCCGCCTATGGCTACACCTTC.

The chain uses TRBV29-1 and TRBJ2-1; D not resolved. The CDR3 covers 10 residues. The V end lost 7 bases, the J end lost 7 bases, and 8 bases lay between the germline ends. Germline V gene sequence: CDR1 SQVTM, CDR2 ANQGSEA. CDR3 amino acids: CSGIHNEQFF. Written as DNA, the CDR3 is TGCAGCGGCATACATAATGAGCAGTTCTTC.

The chain carries TRBV3-1 (or the pseudogene TRBV3-2) and TRBJ2-3, with D maybe TRBD1 (6 bases). V lost 1 base and J 2 bases, leaving 37 bases between the germline ends. In germline, CDR1 is LGHDT, CDR2 YNNKEL (reference sequence). The CDR3 length is 24 residues. The CDR3 coding sequence is TGTGCCAGCAGCCAAGCGCGTGGCGGAGAGAGGACAGTGAGACTCCTTAAATACACAGATACGCAGTATTTT. As protein: CASSQARGGERTVRLLKYTDTQYF.

V gene TRBV15 combines with J gene TRBJ2-7, with 7 bases aligning to TRBD1. Germline CDR1 reads LNHNV; CDR2 reads YYDKDF (reference sequence). This CDR3 has 12 residues. V trimming: 6 bases; J trimming: 1 base; junction bases outside the gene matches: 0. The CDR3 bases are TGTGCCACCAGGGGACAGTCCTACGAGCAGTACTTC. Amino acids: CATRGQSYEQYF.

V and J are TRBV27 and TRBJ1-2, with D tentatively TRBD1 (5 bases). The V gene lost 5 bases and the J gene lost 7 bases, with 20 bases spanning the gap. The CDR3 consists of 15 residues. The germline V gene has CDR1 MNHEY and CDR2 SMNVEV (reference sequence). CDR3 nucleotides: TGTGCCAGCAGTGCTACAGGCCAGGTCCTAGGTGGCTACACCTTC. Translation gives CASSATGQVLGGYTF.

This clone appeared a few times. V is TRBV11-2 and J is TRBJ1-3; weak D call: TRBD1 (5 bases). This CDR3 region has 15 residues. CDR1 and CDR2 from the germline V gene are SGHAT and FQNNGV. V was shortened by 4 bases and J by 5 bases, with 15 bases between the two germline ends. CDR3 residues: CASSWAAGERNTIYF. CDR3 DNA: TGTGCCAGCAGCTGGGCGGCGGGGGAGAGAAACACCATATATTTT.

This chain joins TRBV6-5 and TRBJ2-7; tentative D call: TRBD1 (6 bases). This CDR3 has 15 residues. V shed 4 bases and J shed 2 bases, with 15 bases lying between them. Germline V gives CDR1 MNHEY, CDR2 SVGAGI. Written as DNA, the CDR3 is TGTGCCAGCAGTTCCACCGGGACATCAACCTACGAGCAGTACTTC. Amino acids: CASSSTGTSTYEQYF.

V usage is TRBV2 and J usage is TRBJ1-3; D is ambiguous. Germline V gene sequence: CDR1 SNHLY, CDR2 FYNNEI. V lost 3 bases, J lost 0 bases, and 9 bases lay in between. The CDR3 totals 15 residues. CDR3 protein: CASSEFSVSGNTIYF. CDR3 nucleotide sequence: TGTGCCAGCAGTGAGTTCAGTGTCTCTGGAAACACCATATATTTT.

This clone was observed a single time. The chain joins TRBV19 to TRBJ2-5; the D gene is possibly TRBD2 (6 bases). CDR1 is LNHDA, CDR2 SQIVND, per germline (reference sequence). V was cut by 2 bases and J by 2 bases, with 12 bases left in between. The CDR3 contains 15 residues. CDR3 sequence reads: CASSIQRAAQETQYF. The CDR3 nucleotides read TGTGCCAGTAGTATACAGCGGGCGGCTCAAGAGACCCAGTACTTC. Full variable domain (rest looked up from reference TRBV19 and TRBJ2-5): DGGITQSPKYLFRKEGQNVTLSCEQNLNHDAMYWYRQDPGQGLRLIYYSQIVNDFQKGDIAEGYSVSREKKESFPLTVTSAQKNPTAFYLCASSIQRAAQETQYFGPGTRLLVL.

The V call is TRBV4-1, the J call TRBJ1-1, with D unresolved. The germline V gene has CDR1 MGHRA and CDR2 YSYEKL. Trimming shortened V by 3 bases and J by 7 bases, and 15 bases separated the two germline ends. The CDR3 is 14 amino acids. The CDR3 DNA sequence: TGCGCCAGCAGCCATCAGCCCAACTCGGGTGAAGCTTTCTTT. Amino acids: CASSHQPNSGEAFF.

This chain uses TRBV2 with TRBJ2-3, with 11 nucleotides matching TRBD1. Germline V gene sequence: CDR1 SNHLY, CDR2 FYNNEI. This CDR3 is built from 15 residues. J gave up 3 bases and V 4 bases, and 3 bases lay outside the gene matches. The CDR3 loop reads CASSVDRGLTDTQYF. In DNA, the CDR3 is TGTGCCAGCAGTGTGGACAGGGGGCTTACAGATACGCAGTATTTT.

This chain joins TRBV27 and TRBJ1-6, with D uncertain. V was clipped by 6 bases and J by 10 bases, with 16 bases between them. The CDR3 runs to 14 residues. The germline gives CDR1 MNHEY, CDR2 SMNVEV (reference sequence). For the CDR3, the DNA is TGTGCCAGCAGCCGCGGAGGGATCGAGTCACCCCTCCACTTT. Translating gives CASSRGGIESPLHF.

The chain recombines TRBV14 with TRBJ1-2, with TRBD1 matching 8 bases. Per the germline V gene, CDR1 is SGHDN and CDR2 is FVKESK. The CDR3 spans 16 residues. V trimming: 1 base; J trimming: 4 bases; junction bases outside the gene matches: 8. The CDR3: CASSQGGQGALYGYTF. CDR3 DNA: TGTGCCAGCAGCCAAGGAGGACAGGGTGCACTCTATGGCTACACCTTC.

The genes are TRBV29-1 and TRBJ1-1; D is possibly TRBD1 (5 bases). V was shortened by 1 base and J by 5 bases, with 14 bases between the two germline ends. This CDR3 is 14 amino acids long. Germline assignment: CDR1 SQVTM and CDR2 ANQGSEA. The CDR3 DNA reads TGCAGCGTTGAAGTTAAGGGGTTTAGGACTGAAGCTTTCTTT. As protein: CSVEVKGFRTEAFF.

The V and J genes are TRBV7-9 and TRBJ1-3, with D unclear. The CDR3 spans 14 residues. Deletions cut 2 bases from V and 3 bases from J, with 8 bases between. From germline, CDR1 is SEHNR and CDR2 FQNEAQ (reference sequence). CDR3: CASSLLAVGNTIYF. CDR3 sequence (DNA): TGTGCCAGCAGCTTATTGGCAGTTGGAAACACCATATATTTT.

The chain recombines TRBV4-1 with TRBJ1-6; 7 nucleotides agree with TRBD1. Germline V gene lookup returns CDR1 MGHRA and CDR2 YSYEKL. The CDR3 is made up of 16 amino acids. V lost 5 bases, J lost 7 bases, and 11 bases stayed unmatched. The CDR3 nucleotides read TGCGCCAGCAGCTCTCGTATGGGACAGAGAAATTCACCCCTCCACTTT. It codes for CASSSRMGQRNSPLHF.

The rearrangement joins TRBV19 to TRBJ1-5, with D possibly being TRBD1 (6 bases). Trimming took 3 bases from V and 2 from J, leaving 11 bases between them. CDR1 is LNHDA and CDR2 is SQIVND in the germline V gene (reference sequence). This CDR3 has 15 residues. Here the CDR3 reads CASSIQGKGNQPQHF. As DNA, the CDR3 is TGTGCCAGTAGTATTCAGGGGAAAGGCAATCAGCCCCAGCATTTT.

The rearrangement uses TRBV4-1 and TRBJ1-6, with D unclear. Per germline, CDR1 MGHRA and CDR2 YSYEKL. V was shortened by 1 base and J by 4 bases, with 14 bases between the two germline ends. The CDR3 loop spans 17 amino acids. DNA for the CDR3: TGCGCCAGCAGCCAAGTTGGGCTGCCGTTTTATAATTCACCCCTCCACTTT. It translates to CASSQVGLPFYNSPLHF.

This clone has a single count. The J gene is TRBJ2-6, the V gene TRBV5-1, with 7 nucleotides matching TRBD1. Germline values: CDR1 SGHRS, CDR2 YFSETQ. Trimming took 1 base from V and 2 from J; bases not matched to a gene: 6. The CDR3 extends over 17 amino acids. CDR3 sequence reads: CASSLRTGRAGANVLTF. The CDR3 nucleotides read TGCGCCAGCAGCTTGAGGACAGGTCGGGCTGGGGCCAACGTCCTGACTTTC.

This clone was recorded only once. The chain uses TRBV11-1 and TRBJ2-7; no reliable D call. The CDR3 contains 14 residues. V was pared by 0 bases and J by 7 bases, with 13 bases between. CDR1 is SGHAT and CDR2 is FQDESV in the germline V gene (reference sequence). Here the CDR3 reads CASSLAQSLQEQYF. Here the CDR3 DNA reads TGTGCCAGCAGCTTAGCTCAGTCCCTCCAGGAGCAGTACTTC.